The table lists the clone carrying this T cell receptor (beta chain) with many counts. There were TCR beta CDR3 regions amplified from RNA transcripts. Primed by the HTBI set, a first-round RT-PCR was run on the TCR CDR3. Each CDR3 protein is one row after TCRdb ran MiXCR on the multiplex PCR reads. The sample consists of 450,000 to 650,000 distinct CDR3 sequences, 13% to 15% of them appearing once. The record originates from a study of T cells in Graves' hyperthyroidism and ophthalmopathy. Study background: Peripheral blood was taken when the disease was first diagnosed, before any treatment began.

The study based diagnoses on clinical symptoms, serum thyroxine and TRAb, thyroid ultrasound and orbital computed tomography. The PBMCs were taken from less than 11 ml of fresh peripheral blood. V was trimmed by 3 bases and J by 5 bases, leaving 16 bases between them. CDR1 is DFQATT and CDR2 is SNEGSKA in the germline V gene (reference sequence). The CDR3 loop spans 14 amino acids. This TCR was sampled from a woman in her late teens or twenties with Graves' ophthalmopathy. The V call is TRBV20-1, the J call TRBJ1-1; possibly TRBD1 for D (5 bases). The sample was blood. CDR3 residues: CSASLAGPGTEAFF. As DNA, the CDR3 is TGCAGTGCTAGCCTAGCGGGGCCAGGGACTGAAGCTTTCTTT.